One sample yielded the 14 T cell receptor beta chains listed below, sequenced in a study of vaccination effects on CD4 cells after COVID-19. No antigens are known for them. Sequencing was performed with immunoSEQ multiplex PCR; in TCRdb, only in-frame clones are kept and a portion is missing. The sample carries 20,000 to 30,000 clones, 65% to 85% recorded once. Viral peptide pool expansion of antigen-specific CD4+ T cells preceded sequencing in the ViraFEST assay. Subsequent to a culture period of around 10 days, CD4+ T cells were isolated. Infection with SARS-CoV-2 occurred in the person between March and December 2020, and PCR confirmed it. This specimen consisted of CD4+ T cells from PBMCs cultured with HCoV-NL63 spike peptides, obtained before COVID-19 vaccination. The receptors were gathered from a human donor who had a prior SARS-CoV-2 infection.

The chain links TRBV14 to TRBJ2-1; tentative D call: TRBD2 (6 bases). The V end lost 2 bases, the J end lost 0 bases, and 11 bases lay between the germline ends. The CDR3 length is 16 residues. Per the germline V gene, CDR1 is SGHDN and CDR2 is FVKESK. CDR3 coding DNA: TGTGCCAGCAGCCAAATCGGGGGTTACTCCTACAATGAGCAGTTCTTC. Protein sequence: CASSQIGGYSYNEQFF. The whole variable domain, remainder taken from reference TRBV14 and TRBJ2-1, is EAGVTQFPSHSVIEKGQTVTLRCDPISGHDNLYWYRRVMGKEIKFLLHFVKESKQDESGMPNNRFLAERTGGTYSTLKVQPAELEDSGVYFCASSQIGGYSYNEQFFGPGTRLTVL.

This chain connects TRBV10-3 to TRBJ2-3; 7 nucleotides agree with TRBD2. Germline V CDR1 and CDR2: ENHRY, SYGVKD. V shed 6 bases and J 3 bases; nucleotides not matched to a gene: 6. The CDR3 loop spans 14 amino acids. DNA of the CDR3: TGTGCCATCAGCTCTAGCGGAAGTACAGATACGCAGTATTTT. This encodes CAISSSGSTDTQYF.

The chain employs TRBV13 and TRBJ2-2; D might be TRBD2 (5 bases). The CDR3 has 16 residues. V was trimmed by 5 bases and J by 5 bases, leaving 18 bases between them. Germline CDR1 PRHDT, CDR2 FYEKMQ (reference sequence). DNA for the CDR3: TGTGCCAGCAGCGAGCGGTGGCGGAAGGCGACCGGGGAGCTGTTTTTT. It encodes CASSERWRKATGELFF.

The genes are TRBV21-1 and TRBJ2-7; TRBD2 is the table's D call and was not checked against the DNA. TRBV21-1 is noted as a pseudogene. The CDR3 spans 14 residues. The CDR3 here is CASSKGTETYEQYF. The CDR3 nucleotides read TGTGCCAGCAGCAAGGGGACTGAGACCTACGAGCAGTACTTC.

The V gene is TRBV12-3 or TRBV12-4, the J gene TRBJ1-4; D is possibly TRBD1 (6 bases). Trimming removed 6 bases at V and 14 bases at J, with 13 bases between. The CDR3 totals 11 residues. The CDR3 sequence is CASRTRQGLFF. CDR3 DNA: TGTGCCAGCAGGACACGTCAGGGGCTGTTTTTT.

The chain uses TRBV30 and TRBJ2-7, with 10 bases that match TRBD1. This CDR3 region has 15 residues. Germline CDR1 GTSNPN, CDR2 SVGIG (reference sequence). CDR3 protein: CALESRTGGPYEQYF. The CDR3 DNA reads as TGTGCACTGGAGTCCAGGACAGGGGGTCCCTACGAGCAGTACTTC.

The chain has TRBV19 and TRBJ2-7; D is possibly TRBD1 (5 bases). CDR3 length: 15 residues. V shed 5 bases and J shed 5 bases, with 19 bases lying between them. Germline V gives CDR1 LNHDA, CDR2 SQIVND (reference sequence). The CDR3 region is CASSWTFSPRNEQYF. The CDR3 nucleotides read TGTGCCAGTAGTTGGACATTTTCCCCTAGGAACGAGCAGTACTTC.

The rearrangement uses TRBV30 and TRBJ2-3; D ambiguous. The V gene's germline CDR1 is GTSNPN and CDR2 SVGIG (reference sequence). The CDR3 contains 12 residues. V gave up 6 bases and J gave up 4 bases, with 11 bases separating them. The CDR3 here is CACSRGADTQYF. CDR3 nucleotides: TGTGCCTGCTCACGTGGGGCAGATACGCAGTATTTT.

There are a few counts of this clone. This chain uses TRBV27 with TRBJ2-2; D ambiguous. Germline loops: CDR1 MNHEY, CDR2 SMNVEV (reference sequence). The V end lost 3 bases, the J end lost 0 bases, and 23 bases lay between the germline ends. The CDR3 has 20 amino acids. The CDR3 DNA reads TGTGCCAGCAGTTTTCTTGGCAGCCCAGACCCGAACGCGAACACCGGGGAGCTGTTTTTT. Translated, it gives CASSFLGSPDPNANTGELFF.

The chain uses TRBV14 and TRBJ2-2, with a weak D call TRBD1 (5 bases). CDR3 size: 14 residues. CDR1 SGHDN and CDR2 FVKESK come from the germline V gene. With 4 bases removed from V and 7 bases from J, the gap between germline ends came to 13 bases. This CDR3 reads CASSPGWGGGELFF. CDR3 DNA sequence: TGTGCCAGCAGCCCCGGATGGGGCGGCGGGGAGCTGTTTTTT.

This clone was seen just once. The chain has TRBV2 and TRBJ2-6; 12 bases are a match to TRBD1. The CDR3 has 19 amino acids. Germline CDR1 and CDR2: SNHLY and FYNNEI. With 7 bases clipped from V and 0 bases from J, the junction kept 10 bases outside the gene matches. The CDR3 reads CASMPGQGAQGSGANVLTF. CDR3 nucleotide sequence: TGTGCCAGCATGCCGGGACAGGGGGCTCAAGGCTCTGGGGCCAACGTCCTGACTTTC.

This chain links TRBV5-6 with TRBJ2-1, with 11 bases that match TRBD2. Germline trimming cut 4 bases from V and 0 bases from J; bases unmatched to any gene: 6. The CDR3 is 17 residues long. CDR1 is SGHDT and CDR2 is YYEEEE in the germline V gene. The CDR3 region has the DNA TGTGCCAGCAGCGAACTAGCGGGAGCTAACTCCTACAATGAGCAGTTCTTC. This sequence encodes CASSELAGANSYNEQFF.

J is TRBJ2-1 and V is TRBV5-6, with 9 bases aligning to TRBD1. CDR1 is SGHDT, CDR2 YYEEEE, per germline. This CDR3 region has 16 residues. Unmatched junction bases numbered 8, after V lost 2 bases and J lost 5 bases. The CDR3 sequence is CASSFTWGQGDNEQFF. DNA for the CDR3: TGTGCCAGCAGCTTCACTTGGGGACAGGGTGACAATGAGCAGTTCTTC.

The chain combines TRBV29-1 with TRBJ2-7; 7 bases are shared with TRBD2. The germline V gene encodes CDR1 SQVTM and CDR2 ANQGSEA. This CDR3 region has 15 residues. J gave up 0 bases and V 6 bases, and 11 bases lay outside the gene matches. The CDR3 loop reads CSVGGRSSSSYEQYF. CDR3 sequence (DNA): TGCAGCGTGGGGGGGAGGTCCTCGAGCTCCTACGAGCAGTACTTC.